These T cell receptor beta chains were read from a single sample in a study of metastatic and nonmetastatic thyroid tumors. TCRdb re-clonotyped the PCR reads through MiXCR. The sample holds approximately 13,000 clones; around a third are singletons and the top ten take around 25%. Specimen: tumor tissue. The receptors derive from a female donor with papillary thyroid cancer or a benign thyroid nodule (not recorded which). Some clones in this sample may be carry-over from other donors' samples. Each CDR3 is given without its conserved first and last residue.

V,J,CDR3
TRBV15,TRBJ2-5,ATSRRGGGGETQY
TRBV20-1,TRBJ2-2,SAGEAGAITGELF
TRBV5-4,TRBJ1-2,AIILAGGGGYGYT
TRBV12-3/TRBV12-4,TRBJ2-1,ASSFLKPGGIYNEQF
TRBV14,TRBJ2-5,ASSQEMSFASQETQY
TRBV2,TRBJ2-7,ASKETGTGAYEQY
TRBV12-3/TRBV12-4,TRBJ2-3,ASSFGTSGLGGTDTQY
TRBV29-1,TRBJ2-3,SVEWGQGDTQY
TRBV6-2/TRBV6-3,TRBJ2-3,ASTSGELAGDTQY
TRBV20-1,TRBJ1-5,SARASNQPQH
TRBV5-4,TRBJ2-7,ASISIIGLAGAYEQY
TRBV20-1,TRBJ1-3,SASDGRAGNTIY
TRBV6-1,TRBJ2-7,ASSNPAKQGSSSEQY